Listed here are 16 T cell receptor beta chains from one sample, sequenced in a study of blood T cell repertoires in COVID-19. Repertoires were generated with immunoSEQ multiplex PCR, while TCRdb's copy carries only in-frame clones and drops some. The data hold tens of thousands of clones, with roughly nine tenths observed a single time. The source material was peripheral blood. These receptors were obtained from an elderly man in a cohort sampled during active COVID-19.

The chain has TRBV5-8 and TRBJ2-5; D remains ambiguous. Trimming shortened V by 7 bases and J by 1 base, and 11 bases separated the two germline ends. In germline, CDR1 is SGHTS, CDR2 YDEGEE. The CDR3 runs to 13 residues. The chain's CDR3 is CASRPTIQETQYF. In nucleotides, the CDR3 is TGTGCCAGCCGCCCGACAATCCAAGAGACCCAGTACTTC.

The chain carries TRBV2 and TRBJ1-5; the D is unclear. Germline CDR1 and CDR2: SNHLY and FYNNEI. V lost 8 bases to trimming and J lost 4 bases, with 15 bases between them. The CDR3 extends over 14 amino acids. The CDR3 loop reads CASSSTSENQPQHF. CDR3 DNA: TGTGCCAGCTCTAGCACGTCGGAGAATCAGCCCCAGCATTTT.

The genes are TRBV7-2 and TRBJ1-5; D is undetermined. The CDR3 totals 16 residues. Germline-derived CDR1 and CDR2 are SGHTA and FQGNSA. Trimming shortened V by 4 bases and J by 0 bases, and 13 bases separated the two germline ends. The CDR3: CASSSDTVYSNQPQHF. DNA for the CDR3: TGTGCCAGCAGCTCCGATACAGTATATAGCAATCAGCCCCAGCATTTT.

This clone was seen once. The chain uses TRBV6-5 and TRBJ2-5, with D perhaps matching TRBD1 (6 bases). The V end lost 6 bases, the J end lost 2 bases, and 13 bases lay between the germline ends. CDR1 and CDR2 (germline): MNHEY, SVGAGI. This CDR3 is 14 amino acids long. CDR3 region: CASRKGTIQETQYF. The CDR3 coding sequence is TGTGCCAGCAGAAAGGGGACAATACAAGAGACCCAGTACTTC.

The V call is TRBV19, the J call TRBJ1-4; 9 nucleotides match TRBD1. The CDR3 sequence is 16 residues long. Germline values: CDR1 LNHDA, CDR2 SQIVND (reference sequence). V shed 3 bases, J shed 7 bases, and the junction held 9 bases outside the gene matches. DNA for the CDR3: TGTGCCAGTAGTATCCCGCCCGGGACAGGGTCTGAAAAACTGTTTTTT. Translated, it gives CASSIPPGTGSEKLFF.

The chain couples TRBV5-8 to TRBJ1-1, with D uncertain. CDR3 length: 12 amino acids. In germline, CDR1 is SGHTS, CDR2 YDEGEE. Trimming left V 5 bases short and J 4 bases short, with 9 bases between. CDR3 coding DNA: TGTGCCAGCAGGGCCGGGAGCACTGAAGCTTTCTTT. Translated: CASRAGSTEAFF. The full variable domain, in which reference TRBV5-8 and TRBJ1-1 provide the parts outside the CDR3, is EAGVTQSPTHLIKTRGQQATLRCSPISGHTSVYWYQQALGLGLQFLLWYDEGEERNRGNFPPRFSGRQFPNYSSELNVNALELEDSALYLCASRAGSTEAFFGQGTRLTVV.

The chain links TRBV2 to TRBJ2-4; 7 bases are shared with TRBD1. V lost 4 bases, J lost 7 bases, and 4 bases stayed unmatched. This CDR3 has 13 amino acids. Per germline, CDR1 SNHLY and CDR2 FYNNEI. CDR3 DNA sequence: TGTGCCAGCAGTGGGGACAGATGGAACATTCAGTACTTC. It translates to CASSGDRWNIQYF.

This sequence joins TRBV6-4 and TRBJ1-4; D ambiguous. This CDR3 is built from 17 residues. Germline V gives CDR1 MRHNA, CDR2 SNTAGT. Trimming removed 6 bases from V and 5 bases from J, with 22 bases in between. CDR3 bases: TGTGCCAGCAGCTACACCCCAGGCCCTACCCAAAATGAAAAACTGTTTTTT. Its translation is CASSYTPGPTQNEKLFF.

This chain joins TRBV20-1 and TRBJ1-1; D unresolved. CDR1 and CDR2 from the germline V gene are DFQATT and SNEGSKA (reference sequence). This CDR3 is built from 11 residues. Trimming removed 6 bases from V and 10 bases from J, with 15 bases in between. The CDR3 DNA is TGCAGTGCCCACCTCGGACTGCGAGCTTTCTTT. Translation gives CSAHLGLRAFF.

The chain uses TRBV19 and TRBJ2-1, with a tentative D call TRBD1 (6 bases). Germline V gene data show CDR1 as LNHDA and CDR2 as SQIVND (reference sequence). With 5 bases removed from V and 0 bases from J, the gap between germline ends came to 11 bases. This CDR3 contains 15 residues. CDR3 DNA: TGTGCCAGTAGTCGTGGGGGCGACTCCTACAATGAGCAGTTCTTC. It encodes CASSRGGDSYNEQFF.

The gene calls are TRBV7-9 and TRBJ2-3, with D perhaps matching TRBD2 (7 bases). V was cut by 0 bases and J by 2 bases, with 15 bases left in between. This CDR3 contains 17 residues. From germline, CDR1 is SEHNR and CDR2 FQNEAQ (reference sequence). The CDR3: CASSLARRGANTDTQYF. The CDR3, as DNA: TGTGCCAGCAGCTTAGCACGACGGGGGGCAAACACAGATACGCAGTATTTT.

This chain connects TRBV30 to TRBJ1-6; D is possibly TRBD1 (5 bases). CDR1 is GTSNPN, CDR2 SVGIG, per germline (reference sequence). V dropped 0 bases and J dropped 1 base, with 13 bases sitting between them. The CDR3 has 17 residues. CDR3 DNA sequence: TGTGCCTGGAGTGTCATCATACAGGAATCCTATAATTCACCCCTCCACTTT. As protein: CAWSVIIQESYNSPLHF.

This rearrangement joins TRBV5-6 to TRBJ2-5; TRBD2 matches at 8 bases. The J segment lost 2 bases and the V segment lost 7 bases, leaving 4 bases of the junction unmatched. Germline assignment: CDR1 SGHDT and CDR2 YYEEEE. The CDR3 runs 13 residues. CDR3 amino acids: CASSGGTQETQYF. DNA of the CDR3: TGTGCCAGCTCGGGGGGGACGCAAGAGACCCAGTACTTC.

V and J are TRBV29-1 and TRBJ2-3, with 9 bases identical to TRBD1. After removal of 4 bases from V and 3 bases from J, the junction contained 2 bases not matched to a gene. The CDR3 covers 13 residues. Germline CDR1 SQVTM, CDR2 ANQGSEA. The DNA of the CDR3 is TGCAGCGTTGTGACAGGGGGAACAGATACGCAGTATTTT. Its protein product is CSVVTGGTDTQYF.

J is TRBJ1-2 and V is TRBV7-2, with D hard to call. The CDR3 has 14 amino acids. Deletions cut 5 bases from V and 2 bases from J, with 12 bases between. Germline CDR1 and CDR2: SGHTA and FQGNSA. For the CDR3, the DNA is TGTGCCAGCAGCCCCAGGACGGGGAACTATGGCTACACCTTC. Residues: CASSPRTGNYGYTF. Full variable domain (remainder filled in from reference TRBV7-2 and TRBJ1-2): GAGVSQSPSNKVTEKGKDVELRCDPISGHTALYWYRQSLGQGLEFLIYFQGNSAPDKSGLPSDRFSAERTGGSVSTLTIQRTQQEDSAVYLCASSPRTGNYGYTFGSGTRLTVV.

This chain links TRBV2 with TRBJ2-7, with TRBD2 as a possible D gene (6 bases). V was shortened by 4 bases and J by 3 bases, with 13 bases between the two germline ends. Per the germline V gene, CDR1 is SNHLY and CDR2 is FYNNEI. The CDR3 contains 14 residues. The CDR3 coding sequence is TGTGCCAGCAGTGCGGGGGTCGGCTACTACGAGCAGTACGTC. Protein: CASSAGVGYYEQYV.